A single sample is the source of the 32 T cell receptor beta chains below, sequenced in a study of blood T cells in healthy people across ages. The use of a sample-barcoded 5' primer and a J-beta primer mix characterized a second PCR of 7 to 11 cycles. From the 5' RACE reads, TCRdb called clonotypes with MiXCR, one entry per CDR3 protein. This table has hundreds of thousands of distinct CDR3 sequences, approximately 30% appearing once. Material for sequencing was blood. The receptors shown here come from a woman of 80 years or more in good health.

This sequence joins TRBV12-3 or TRBV12-4 and TRBJ1-1; 8 nucleotides agree with TRBD1. The CDR3 is 14 residues long. V was pared by 5 bases and J by 7 bases, with 9 bases of the junction left unmatched. In nucleotides, the CDR3 is TGTGCCAGCAGTCTCCGGGACAGGTGGGGTGAAGCTTTCTTT. Its protein product is CASSLRDRWGEAFF.

This clonotype was detected once. A clone one base away is much larger, so this may be a read error. The chain is built from TRBV18 and TRBJ2-1; D assignment may be TRBD1 or TRBD2 (6 bases each). The germline V gene has CDR1 KGHSH and CDR2 LQKENI. Trimming removed 3 bases at V and 2 bases at J, with 14 bases between. This CDR3 region has 16 residues. The CDR3 here is CASSPQGRKTYNEQFF. CDR3 in DNA: TGTGCCAGCTCACCGCAGGGGAGGAAGACCTACAATGAGCAGTTCTTC.

At least ten counts were recorded for this clonotype. J is TRBJ2-1 and V is TRBV6-6, with 8 bases fitting TRBD1. Germline V gene sequence: CDR1 MNHNY, CDR2 SVGAGI (reference sequence). The V and J ends lost 8 bases and 5 bases, in that order; junction bases with no gene match: 5. This CDR3 is built from 13 residues. The CDR3 is CASLRDRNNEQFF. In DNA form, the CDR3 reads TGTGCCAGCCTTAGGGACAGGAACAATGAGCAGTTCTTC.

This clonotype was detected a few times. The V call is TRBV28, the J call TRBJ2-7; 9 bases fit TRBD2. Looked up from germline, CDR1 is MDHEN and CDR2 is SYDVKM. Losses at the gene ends were 6 bases for V and 5 bases for J; bases not matched to a gene: 11. The CDR3 is 15 amino acids. CDR3: CASRAGGGGAHEQYF. CDR3 in DNA: TGTGCCAGCAGAGCGGGGGGCGGGGGGGCCCACGAGCAGTACTTC.

This clonotype was seen a handful of times. V gene TRBV5-1 combines with J gene TRBJ1-1, with TRBD1 identical over 9 bases. Germline V gene data show CDR1 as SGHRS and CDR2 as YFSETQ. The ends lost 3 bases at V and 0 bases at J; junction bases unmatched: 6. The CDR3 extends over 16 amino acids. The CDR3 protein is CASSYGTGSMNTEAFF. CDR3 nucleotides: TGCGCCAGCAGCTACGGGACAGGGAGCATGAACACTGAAGCTTTCTTT.

V usage is TRBV20-1 and J usage is TRBJ2-7; 10 positions agree with TRBD2. CDR3 length: 13 residues. Trimming took 6 bases from V and 3 from J; bases not matched to a gene: 5. CDR1 is DFQATT, CDR2 SNEGSKA, per germline (reference sequence). The CDR3 spells CSAPGLADYEQYF. The CDR3 region has the DNA TGCAGTGCCCCCGGACTAGCGGACTACGAGCAGTACTTC.

The V call is TRBV30, the J call TRBJ2-1; D remains ambiguous. In germline, CDR1 is GTSNPN, CDR2 SVGIG (reference sequence). The CDR3 contains 11 residues. Trimming cost V 2 bases and J 5 bases, with 4 bases left between them. The CDR3 spells CAWSQNNEQFF. The DNA for the CDR3 is TGTGCCTGGAGTCAAAACAATGAGCAGTTCTTC. Combining the CDR3 with reference TRBV30 and TRBJ2-1 gives the whole variable domain SQTIHQWPATLVQPVGSPLSLECTVEGTSNPNLYWYRQAAGRGLQLLFYSVGIGQISSEVPQNLSASRPQDRQFILSSKKLLLSDSGFYLCAWSQNNEQFFGPGTRLTVL.

This clonotype came up many times. The J gene is TRBJ2-1, the V gene TRBV20-1, with D unclear. V dropped 3 bases and J dropped 1 base, with 10 bases sitting between them. CDR3 length: 14 amino acids. The germline V gene encodes CDR1 DFQATT and CDR2 SNEGSKA (reference sequence). CDR3 coding DNA: TGCAGTGCTAGTGACGCGGCGTCCTACAATGAGCAGTTCTTC. This sequence encodes CSASDAASYNEQFF.

The V and J genes are TRBV29-1 and TRBJ2-4; D remains ambiguous. CDR3 length equals 16 residues. Trimming removed 6 bases at V and 3 bases at J, with 21 bases between. Germline V lookup: CDR1 SQVTM, CDR2 ANQGSEA. The CDR3 spells CSVGTVRASGKNIQYF. The CDR3 DNA reads as TGCAGCGTCGGAACGGTACGGGCGAGTGGCAAAAACATTCAGTACTTC.

Ten or more counts support this clonotype. This chain uses TRBV6-1 with TRBJ2-1, with D perhaps TRBD1 (6 bases). V lost 0 bases and J 5 bases, leaving 20 bases between the germline ends. Germline lookup yields CDR1 MNHNS and CDR2 SASEGT. This CDR3 is built from 18 residues. The CDR3 nucleotides are TGTGCCAGCAGTGAAGCGGAAACAGGGTTTGTCCGAAACAATGAGCAGTTCTTC. Amino acids: CASSEAETGFVRNNEQFF.

This clonotype was recorded at least ten times. The gene calls are TRBV7-8 and TRBJ2-3; 9 positions match TRBD2. V lost 0 bases, J lost 5 bases, and 9 bases stayed unmatched. There are 17 residues in the CDR3. Germline V lookup: CDR1 SGHVS, CDR2 FQNEAQ. For the CDR3, the DNA is TGTGCCAGCAGCTTAGCGGGGGCGGGGGGGCTAGAAGATACGCAGTATTTT. Amino acid sequence: CASSLAGAGGLEDTQYF.

The chain uses TRBV7-9 and TRBJ1-6; 10 bases agree with TRBD1. With V trimmed by 4 bases and J by 9 bases, 3 bases remained unmatched. Germline V gene data show CDR1 as SEHNR and CDR2 as FQNEAQ (reference sequence). This CDR3 region has 14 residues. CDR3 amino acids: CASSSDRGRSPLHF. The CDR3, as DNA: TGTGCCAGCAGCTCCGACAGGGGGCGTTCACCCCTCCACTTT.

Regarding this clonotype: Being one base from a much bigger clone, this may be a read error. The V gene is TRBV28, the J gene TRBJ2-1; D is possibly TRBD1 or TRBD2 (5 bases each). TRBJ2-7 matches the DNA end more closely, so the J call is doubtful. The germline V gene has CDR1 MDHEN and CDR2 SYDVKM. The CDR3 length is 16 residues. CDR3 protein: CASSGDGVHSYNEQYF. The CDR3 DNA follows: TGTGCCAGCAGTGGGGACGGGGTCCACTCCTACAATGAGCAGTACTTC.

This clonotype was detected many times. The chain employs TRBV18 and TRBJ2-3; 7 nucleotides match TRBD1. The length of the CDR3 is 15 residues. V shed 1 base and J 5 bases; nucleotides not matched to a gene: 6. Per germline, CDR1 KGHSH and CDR2 LQKENI. The CDR3 DNA sequence: TGTGCCAGCTCACCACGGCAGGGGGAAGGAGATACGCAGTATTTT. Residues: CASSPRQGEGDTQYF. Full variable domain (outside the CDR3, taken from reference TRBV18 and TRBJ2-3): NAGVMQNPRHLVRRRGQEARLRCSPMKGHSHVYWYRQLPEEGLKFMVYLQKENIIDESGMPKERFSAEFPKEGPSILRIQQVVRGDSAAYFCASSPRQGEGDTQYFGPGTRLTVL.

The chain joins TRBV9 to TRBJ2-1, with 10 bases aligning to TRBD1. The CDR3 is made up of 14 amino acids. Trimming took 8 bases from V and 4 from J; bases not matched to a gene: 6. Germline values: CDR1 SGDLS, CDR2 YYNGEE. This chain's CDR3 is CASSKGQGYNEQFF. DNA for the CDR3: TGTGCCAGTAGTAAGGGACAGGGGTACAATGAGCAGTTCTTC. Drawing the rest from reference TRBV9 and TRBJ2-1, the complete variable domain is DSGVTQTPKHLITATGQRVTLRCSPRSGDLSVYWYQQSLDQGLQFLIQYYNGEERAKGNILERFSAQQFPDLHSELNLSSLELGDSALYFCASSKGQGYNEQFFGPGTRLTVL.

This clonotype was counted a few times. The gene calls are TRBV10-3 and TRBJ1-1; 8 bases are shared with TRBD1. Germline CDR1 ENHRY, CDR2 SYGVKD. The CDR3 extends over 13 amino acids. The V and J ends lost 6 bases and 6 bases, in that order; junction bases with no gene match: 6. CDR3 coding DNA: TGTGCCATCAGGGACAGGGTGGAATCTGAAGCTTTCTTT. Its protein product is CAIRDRVESEAFF.

The chain recombines TRBV28 with TRBJ2-1; unclear D gene. Germline assignment: CDR1 MDHEN and CDR2 SYDVKM. The V end lost 3 bases, the J end lost 5 bases, and 5 bases lay between the germline ends. The CDR3 sequence is 12 residues long. The CDR3 coding sequence is TGTGCCAGCAGTTTCTCACACAATGAGCAGTTCTTC. Translated, it gives CASSFSHNEQFF.

Of note for this clonotype: This may stem from a read error, because a much larger clone lies one nucleotide away. The chain employs TRBV2 and TRBJ2-5; no clear D. Trimming removed 6 bases from V and 11 bases from J, with 13 bases in between. The CDR3 loop spans 11 amino acids. The germline CDR1 and CDR2 sequences are SNHLY and FYNNEI. The CDR3 protein is CASRVANEQYF. CDR3 DNA sequence: TGTGCCAGCAGGGTTGCCAATGAGCAGTACTTC.

Remarks on this clonotype: This may come from a read error, since a much larger clone is one base off. This rearrangement joins TRBV7-6 to TRBJ1-5, with D hard to call. Germline values: CDR1 SGHVS, CDR2 FNYEAQ. This CDR3 spans 14 amino acids. Here the CDR3 reads CASSRATGNQSQHF. CDR3 in DNA: TGTGCCAGCAGCCGAGCGACGGGGAATCAGTCCCAGCATTTT. The complete variable domain, with remaining parts taken from reference TRBV7-6 and TRBJ1-5, reads GAGVSQSPRYKVTKRGQDVALRCDPISGHVSLYWYRQALGQGPEFLTYFNYEAQQDKSGLPNDRFSAERPEGSISTLTIQRTEQRDSAMYRCASSRATGNQSQHFGDGTRLSIL.

On this clonotype itself: This may be a read error: a much more frequent sequence differs by one nucleotide. This chain uses TRBV20-1 with TRBJ2-5, with 9 bases aligning to TRBD1. The V gene end was trimmed by 0 bases and the J gene end by 11 bases; junction bases not matched to a gene: 13. The germline V gene has CDR1 DFQATT and CDR2 SNEGSKA (reference sequence). This CDR3 spans 15 amino acids. CDR3 amino acids: CSARDPGTGFNEQYF. Written as DNA, the CDR3 is TGCAGTGCTAGAGACCCCGGGACAGGGTTCAATGAGCAGTACTTC.

CDR3 in amino acids: CSVVRGEGTEAFF. The CDR3 nucleotides read TGCAGCGTTGTCAGGGGAGAGGGCACTGAAGCTTTCTTT. The V and J genes are TRBV29-1 and TRBJ1-1; possible D gene TRBD1, 6 bases. This CDR3 region has 13 residues. With 4 bases removed from V and 4 bases from J, the gap between germline ends came to 13 bases. The germline V gene has CDR1 SQVTM and CDR2 ANQGSEA.

In its sample, this clonotype was seen a few times. The V call is TRBV2, the J call TRBJ2-3, with 8 bases lining up with TRBD2. Per the germline V gene, CDR1 is SNHLY and CDR2 is FYNNEI. This CDR3 has 15 amino acids. V shed 8 bases and J 1 base; nucleotides not matched to a gene: 8. The CDR3 DNA follows: TGTGCCAGCCGGACGGGGACTAGACGCACAGATACGCAGTATTTT. Amino acid sequence: CASRTGTRRTDTQYF.

This chain uses TRBV7-8 with TRBJ1-5, with D uncertain. The germline V gene encodes CDR1 SGHVS and CDR2 FQNEAQ. Trimming took off 5 bases at V and 0 bases at J, with 14 bases between the two ends. This CDR3 region has 16 residues. In DNA form, the CDR3 reads TGTGCCAGCAGCCCACATTACCGGGGTAGCAATCAGCCCCAGCATTTT. It translates to CASSPHYRGSNQPQHF.

This clonotype has a handful of counts. The J gene is TRBJ1-1, the V gene TRBV4-3, with TRBD1 as a possible D gene (6 bases). CDR3 length equals 15 residues. Looked up from germline, CDR1 is LGHNA and CDR2 is YSLEER. V lost 1 base to trimming and J lost 2 bases, with 11 bases between them. CDR3 DNA sequence: TGCGCCAGCAGCCAAGTGAGGGGGATAAACACTGAAGCTTTCTTT. Its protein product is CASSQVRGINTEAFF.

The genes are TRBV6-4 and TRBJ1-1; no definite D call. Germline CDR1 is MRHNA and CDR2 is SNTAGT. CDR3 size: 10 residues. V gave up 10 bases and J gave up 2 bases, with 5 bases separating them. CDR3 bases: TGTGCCATACCTAACACTGAAGCTTTCTTT. Translating gives CAIPNTEAFF.

V usage is TRBV20-1 and J usage is TRBJ2-3, with 8 bases that match TRBD2. The germline CDR1 and CDR2 sequences are DFQATT and SNEGSKA (reference sequence). This CDR3 comprises 14 residues. The junction had 5 bases not matched to a gene; V was cut back by 6 bases and J by 0 bases. CDR3 sequence reads: CSANSGDSTDTQYF. CDR3 sequence (DNA): TGCAGTGCCAATAGCGGGGACAGCACAGATACGCAGTATTTT.

The chain couples TRBV18 to TRBJ2-5, with D possibly TRBD1 on 6 matching bases. CDR1 is KGHSH and CDR2 is LQKENI in the germline V gene. Trimming shortened V by 2 bases and J by 4 bases, and 20 bases separated the two germline ends. The CDR3 consists of 17 residues. The CDR3 reads CASSPVSRGEGRETQYF. DNA of the CDR3: TGTGCCAGCTCACCAGTGTCCAGGGGCGAAGGGAGAGAGACCCAGTACTTC.

J is TRBJ2-5 and V is TRBV19; D possibly corresponds to TRBD1 (5 bases). Germline values: CDR1 LNHDA, CDR2 SQIVND (reference sequence). The CDR3 spans 14 residues. V lost 3 bases, J lost 2 bases, and 10 bases lay in between. DNA for the CDR3: TGTGCCAGTAGTATCCCAGGGCCTCAAGAGACCCAGTACTTC. Encoded protein: CASSIPGPQETQYF.

For this clonotype: Germline and junction disagree at one end, which may indicate a read error. The CDR3, as DNA: TGTGCCAGCAATGAACGCGACAGGCCCGAGCATTTT. Amino acid sequence: CASNERDRPEHF. The chain has TRBV2 and TRBJ1-5, with D possibly TRBD1 on 6 matching bases. Germline V CDR1 and CDR2: SNHLY, FYNNEI. The CDR3 sequence is 12 residues long.

This clonotype was picked up one time. The chain recombines TRBV12-3 or TRBV12-4 with TRBJ2-2; TRBD2 agrees at 8 bases. The CDR3 contains 16 residues. With 1 base clipped from V and 4 bases from J, the junction kept 5 bases outside the gene matches. Here the CDR3 reads CASSLVAGSGTGELFF. CDR3 coding DNA: TGTGCCAGCAGTTTAGTAGCGGGGAGTGGCACCGGGGAGCTGTTTTTT.

This clonotype has a handful of counts. A much more abundant neighbour one base away suggests this may be a read error. The CDR3 protein is CASSRGLAGGRTDTQYF. The CDR3 nucleotides read TGCGCCAGCAGCCGCGGACTAGCGGGGGGGCGCACAGATACGCAGTATTTT. The rearrangement links TRBV4-3 to TRBJ2-3, with 15 bases matching TRBD2. The V gene's germline CDR1 is LGHNA and CDR2 YSLEER. CDR3 length: 17 amino acids. The J segment lost 1 base and the V segment lost 4 bases, leaving 3 bases of the junction unmatched.

The gene calls are TRBV7-9 and TRBJ2-5; TRBD2 might be the D (5 bases). Trimming cost V 5 bases and J 9 bases, with 13 bases left between them. The germline CDR1 and CDR2 sequences are SEHNR and FQNEAQ (reference sequence). CDR3 size: 12 residues. The DNA for the CDR3 is TGTGCCAGCAGCCAGAGCGGTGGGTCCCAGTACTTC. This codes for CASSQSGGSQYF.